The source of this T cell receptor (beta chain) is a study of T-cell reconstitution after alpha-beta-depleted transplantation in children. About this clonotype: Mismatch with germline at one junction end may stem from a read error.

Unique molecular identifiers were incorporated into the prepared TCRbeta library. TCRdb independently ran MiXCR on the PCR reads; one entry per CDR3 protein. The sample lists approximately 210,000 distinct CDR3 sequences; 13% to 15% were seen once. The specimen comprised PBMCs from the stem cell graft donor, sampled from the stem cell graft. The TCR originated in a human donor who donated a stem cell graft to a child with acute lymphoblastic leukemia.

The CDR3 nucleotides read TGTGCCAGCAGTTTATCGGGGGGGTCAGGGATCTTC. The encoded protein is CASSLSGGSGIF. The rearrangement joins TRBV27 to TRBJ2-1; 7 bases match TRBD2. The CDR3 is 12 residues long. Looked up from germline, CDR1 is MNHEY and CDR2 is SMNVEV (reference sequence).